This TCR beta chain was sequenced during a study of Graves' ophthalmopathy and Graves' hyperthyroidism (dated by TCRdb to 2017 to 2018). About the study as a whole: Peripheral blood was collected at initial diagnosis, before any treatment. For independent validation, a separate cohort was made up of about 18 hyperthyroidism patients plus 17 patients who later progressed from hyperthyroidism to ophthalmopathy. After sampling, hyperthyroidism patients received methimazole starting at 30 mg daily, and ophthalmopathy patients received high-dose intravenous methylprednisolone. TCR beta repertoire signatures were used to distinguish Graves' ophthalmopathy from Graves' hyperthyroidism and to predict progression to ophthalmopathy. In five to seven hyperthyroidism patients, the T-cell repertoire of thyroid tissue was compared with the T-cell repertoire of blood. A discovery set of 100 patients (approximately 45 ophthalmopathy, approximately 58 stable hyperthyroidism) was enrolled to explore V-J signatures distinguishing ophthalmopathy from hyperthyroidism. In total, 135 blood samples were TCR-sequenced: around 42 ophthalmopathy, roughly 77 hyperthyroidism and some 17 hyperthyroidism-to-ophthalmopathy patients.

Stable hyperthyroidism was defined as no progression to ophthalmopathy within 18 months of follow-up. Patients with hyperthyroidism were aged 18 to 65 years, had been newly diagnosed, and had a disease duration of less than 2 months. Patients with other autoimmune diseases, uncontrolled infections, pregnancy or lactation were excluded. Diagnosis was based on clinical symptoms, serum thyroxine, TRAb, thyroid ultrasound and orbital computed tomography. PBMCs were isolated from about 10 ml of fresh peripheral blood by Ficoll-Paque density gradient centrifugation. Total RNA was extracted using Trizol reagent, and RNA quality was checked on an Agilent 2100 Bioanalyzer. The table lists this clonotype with a few counts. Its antigen is still unknown. Base qualities are not recorded, but no much larger clone differs from it by a single base. Study-wide conclusions, independent of this receptor: In validation, the model predicted ophthalmopathy progression with about 71% sensitivity and around 72% specificity; 12 predicted patients were CT-confirmed with GO in a median of around 6 months. Most expanded thyroid clonotypes with a frequency above 0.001 also appeared in blood, which suggests that blood repertoires may reflect the immune response in the thyroid. No statistical method was used to set the sample size in advance, and the investigators knew which group each participant was assigned to. Ophthalmopathy was separated from stable hyperthyroidism by the 13-signature model with about 88% sensitivity and around 81% specificity in cross-validation and with 80%/75% in the test set.

For repertoire sequencing, the TCR beta CDR3 regions were amplified from RNA transcripts. The first round of RT-PCR was done with HTBI primers and the Qiagen OneStep RT-PCR kit, and was followed by a second round of multiplex PCR, then size selection and purification. Sequencing of the libraries was carried out on an Illumina HiSeq2000 in paired-end mode with 100 bp reads. Concerning the study's data processing: SOAPnuke was used for read processing, and reads with adapters, uncalled bases, a mean Phred below 15, or no exact constant-primer or identifier match were discarded. COPE v1.2.5 was used to merge the high-quality paired reads. Unique nucleotide sequences were defined as clonotypes and aligned to IMGT TRB V, D and J references using MiTCR v1.1. The analysis was limited to V-J combinations with a frequency above 0.0001, which together covered approximately 99% of the repertoires. A TCR clonal expansion and chaos score per V-J combination was defined as the ratio of F50 clonal expansion to chaos observed in the TCRdist matrix. Welch's t-statistics and random forest were used to reduce features to about 14 V-J combinations, which were fed into a naive Bayes classifier. The Morisita-Horn index was used to measure how similar the thyroid and blood repertoires were. TCRdb trimmed public reads at Q25 via fastp, called clones via MiXCR and kept in-frame beta chains. Each CDR3 protein appears once, grouped with its most common genes and DNA. None of the V and J calls come from the authors' own analysis; TCRdb made them. The sample profile shows a few hundred thousand distinct CDR3 sequences; about a sixth of them were found once. Roughly 2.3% of the sample belongs to the ten largest clones.

The source material was peripheral blood. The clonotype was recovered from an adult woman with stable Graves' hyperthyroidism.

The CDR3 region: CASSPLRHFNTEAFF. In nucleotides, the sequence is TGTGCCAGCAGCCCCCTCCGACATTTTAACACTGAAGCTTTCTTT. Recombination joined TRBV9 with TRBJ1-1; confidence is insufficient to name the D gene. From the cysteine through the phenylalanine, the CDR3 covers 15 amino acids. Of all the DNA, just the CDR3 is kept, 45 bases in frame from base 1. The junction carries 15 bases between V and J, which are trimmed by 4 bases and 2 bases respectively. Taken from the germline V gene, the CDR1 and CDR2 loops are SGDLS and YYNGEE.